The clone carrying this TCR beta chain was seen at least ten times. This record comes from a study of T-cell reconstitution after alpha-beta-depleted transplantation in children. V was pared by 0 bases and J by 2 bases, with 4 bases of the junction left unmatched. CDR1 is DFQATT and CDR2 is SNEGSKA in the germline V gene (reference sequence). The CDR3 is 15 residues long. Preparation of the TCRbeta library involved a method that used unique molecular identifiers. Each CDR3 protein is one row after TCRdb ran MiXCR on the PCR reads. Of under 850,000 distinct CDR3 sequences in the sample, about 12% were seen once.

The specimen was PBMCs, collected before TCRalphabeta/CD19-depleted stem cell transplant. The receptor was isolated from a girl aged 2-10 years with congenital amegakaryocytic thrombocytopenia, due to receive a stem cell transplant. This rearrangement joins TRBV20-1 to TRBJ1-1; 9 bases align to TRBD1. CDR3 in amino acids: CSARDAGQGNTEAFF. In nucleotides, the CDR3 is TGCAGTGCTAGAGACGCGGGACAGGGAAACACTGAAGCTTTCTTT.